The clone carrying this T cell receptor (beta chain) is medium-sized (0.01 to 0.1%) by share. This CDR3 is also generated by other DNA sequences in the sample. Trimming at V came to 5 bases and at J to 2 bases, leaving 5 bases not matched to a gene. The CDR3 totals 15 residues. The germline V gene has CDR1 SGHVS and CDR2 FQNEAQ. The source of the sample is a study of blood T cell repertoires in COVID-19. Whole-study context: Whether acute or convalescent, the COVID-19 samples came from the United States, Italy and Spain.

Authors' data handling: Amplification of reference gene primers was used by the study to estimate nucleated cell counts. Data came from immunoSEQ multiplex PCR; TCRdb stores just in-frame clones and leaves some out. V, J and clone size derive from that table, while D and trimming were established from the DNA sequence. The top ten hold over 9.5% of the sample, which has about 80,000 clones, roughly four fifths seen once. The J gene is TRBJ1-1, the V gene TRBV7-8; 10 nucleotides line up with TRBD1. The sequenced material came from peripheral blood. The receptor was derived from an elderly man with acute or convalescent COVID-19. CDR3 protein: CASSPGQGGNTEAFF. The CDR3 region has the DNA TGTGCCAGCAGCCCAGGACAGGGGGGAAACACTGAAGCTTTCTTT.